This is a list of T cell receptor beta chains from one sample in a study of cytotoxic CD8 clonotypes in ibrutinib-treated CLL. The table came from immunoSEQ multiplex PCR; TCRdb's copy has only in-frame clones and leaves some out. Among over 150,000 clones listed, over 60% were seen once. The sequencing here drew on PBMCs, taken after 24 months of ibrutinib treatment. The source is a human donor with chronic lymphocytic leukemia. Both conserved end residues are part of each CDR3. The D gene is left open where the match is weak. Clone size is shown for a subset of rows, as once, few, many or a class of expanded clone.

V	size	J	D	DNA	CDR3
TRBV6-5	.	TRBJ1-2	.	TGTGCCAGCAGGCGAGCACCGGCCCATGGCTACACCTTC	CASRRAPAHGYTF
TRBV29-1	.	TRBJ2-7	.	TGCAGCGTTGCCTCCCCGGGTTTAACCTACGAGCAGTACTTC	CSVASPGLTYEQYF
TRBV30	.	TRBJ1-1	.	TGTGCCTGGAGTGTCTCCAGGCTCACCCCCGCTATCACTGAAGCTTTCTTT	CAWSVSRLTPAITEAFF
TRBV7-2	few	TRBJ2-5	.	TGTGCCAGCAGTTTGGGGCCTGGAGAGACCCAGTACTTC	CASSLGPGETQYF
TRBV27	.	TRBJ2-6	.	TGTGCCAGCAGGCTCAGGGCTGGGGCCAACGTCCTGACTTTC	CASRLRAGANVLTF
TRBV18	few	TRBJ1-5	TRBD1	TGTGCCAGCTCACCCTGGACAGGGGTGAACAATCAGCCCCAGCATTTT	CASSPWTGVNNQPQHF
TRBV5-5	.	TRBJ1-5	.	TGTGCCAGCAGCTTGGGTGCTTTGGTAAGCAATCAGCCCCAGCATTTT	CASSLGALVSNQPQHF
TRBV19	few	TRBJ2-5	.	TGTGCCAGTATGGGGGACGGGGCCTGGGAGACCCAGTACTTC	CASMGDGAWETQYF
TRBV2	.	TRBJ2-7	.	TGTGCCAGCGGACAGATTCTCTACGAGCAGTACTTC	CASGQILYEQYF
TRBV2	.	TRBJ1-3	.	TGTGCCAGCAAAGCAGGGATCTCTGGAAACACCATATATTTT	CASKAGISGNTIYF
TRBV5-1	.	TRBJ2-1	TRBD2	TGCGCCAGCAGCTCGGGACTAGCGAACAATGAGCAGTTCTTC	CASSSGLANNEQFF
TRBV28	.	TRBJ1-2	TRBD1	TGTGCCAGCAGTTTAGACAGGGGCTATGGCTACACCTTC	CASSLDRGYGYTF
TRBV5-6	.	TRBJ1-1	.	TGTGCCAGCACCTCCACCGACGACACCTGGACTGAAGCTTTCTTT	CASTSTDDTWTEAFF